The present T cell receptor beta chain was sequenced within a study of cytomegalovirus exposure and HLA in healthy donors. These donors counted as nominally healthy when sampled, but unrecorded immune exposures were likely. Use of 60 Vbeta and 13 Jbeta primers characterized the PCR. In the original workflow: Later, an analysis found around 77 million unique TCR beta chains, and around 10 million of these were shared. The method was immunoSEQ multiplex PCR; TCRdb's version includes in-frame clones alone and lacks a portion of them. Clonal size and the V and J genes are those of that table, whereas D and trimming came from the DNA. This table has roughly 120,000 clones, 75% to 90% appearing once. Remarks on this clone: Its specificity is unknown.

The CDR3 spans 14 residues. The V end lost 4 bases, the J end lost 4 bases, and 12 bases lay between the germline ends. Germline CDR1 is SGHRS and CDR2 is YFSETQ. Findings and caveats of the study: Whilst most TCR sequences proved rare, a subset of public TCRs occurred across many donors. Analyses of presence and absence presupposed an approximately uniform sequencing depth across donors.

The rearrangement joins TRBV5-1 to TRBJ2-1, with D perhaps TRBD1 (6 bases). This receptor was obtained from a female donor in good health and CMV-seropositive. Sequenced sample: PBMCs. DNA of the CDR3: TGCGCCAGCAGCCCTGGGGACACTTACAATGAGCAGTTCTTC. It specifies CASSPGDTYNEQFF.